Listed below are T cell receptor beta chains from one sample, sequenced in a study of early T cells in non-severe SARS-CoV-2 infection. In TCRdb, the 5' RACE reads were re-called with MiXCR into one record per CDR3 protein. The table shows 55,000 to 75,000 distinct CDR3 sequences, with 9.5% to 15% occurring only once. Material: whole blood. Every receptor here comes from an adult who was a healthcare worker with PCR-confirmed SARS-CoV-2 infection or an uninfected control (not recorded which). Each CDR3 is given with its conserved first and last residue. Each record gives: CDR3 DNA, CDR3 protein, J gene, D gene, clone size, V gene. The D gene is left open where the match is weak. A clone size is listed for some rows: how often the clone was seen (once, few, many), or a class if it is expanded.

CDR3nt: TGTGCCAGCAGAGGGACAGCCTTGGAGCAGTACTTC
CDR3aa: CASRGTALEQYF
j_gene: TRBJ2-7
d_gene: TRBD1
abundance: few
v_gene: TRBV2

CDR3nt: TGTGCCAGCAGCTCCCTGGGCGGGGGCTATAACATTCAGTACTTC
CDR3aa: CASSSLGGGYNIQYF
j_gene: TRBJ2-4
d_gene: NA
abundance: NA
v_gene: TRBV6-1

CDR3nt: TGTGCCAGCAGCTCGGGAACGGAGCCCCAGCATTTT
CDR3aa: CASSSGTEPQHF
j_gene: TRBJ1-5
d_gene: NA
abundance: NA
v_gene: TRBV4-2

CDR3nt: TGTGCCAGCAGCTTAGTAGTCCACGAGCAGTACTTC
CDR3aa: CASSLVVHEQYF
j_gene: TRBJ2-7
d_gene: NA
abundance: many
v_gene: TRBV7-6

CDR3nt: TGTGCCAGCGGCGGCGGGGAGCTGTTTTTT
CDR3aa: CASGGGELFF
j_gene: TRBJ2-2
d_gene: NA
abundance: many
v_gene: TRBV11-2

CDR3nt: TGCGCCAGCAGTTTGGAGGACACGACTAACTATGGCTACACCTTC
CDR3aa: CASSLEDTTNYGYTF
j_gene: TRBJ1-2
d_gene: NA
abundance: many
v_gene: TRBV5-1

CDR3nt: TGTGCCGCCGGGACAGGGAATGGCGAGCAGTACTTC
CDR3aa: CAAGTGNGEQYF
j_gene: TRBJ2-7
d_gene: TRBD1
abundance: few
v_gene: TRBV6-6

CDR3nt: TGCAGCCAGCTACTGGCGGGTGTGTTCTACGAGCAGTACTTC
CDR3aa: CSQLLAGVFYEQYF
j_gene: TRBJ2-7
d_gene: NA
abundance: many
v_gene: TRBV29-1

CDR3nt: TGCAGCGTTGATGGGCTAGCGGGAGTAAATGACAATGAGCAGTTCTTC
CDR3aa: CSVDGLAGVNDNEQFF
j_gene: TRBJ2-1
d_gene: TRBD2
abundance: NA
v_gene: TRBV29-1

CDR3nt: TGTGCCAGCAGCTATGCCTTTATTTCCTACGAGCAGTACTTC
CDR3aa: CASSYAFISYEQYF
j_gene: TRBJ2-7
d_gene: NA
abundance: NA
v_gene: TRBV7-2

CDR3nt: TGCAGCGGGTGGATCGACACTGAAGCTTTCTTT
CDR3aa: CSGWIDTEAFF
j_gene: TRBJ1-1
d_gene: NA
abundance: NA
v_gene: TRBV29-1

CDR3nt: TGCAGTGCCGTAAAAGCGGGAGCCACAGATACGCAGTATTTT
CDR3aa: CSAVKAGATDTQYF
j_gene: TRBJ2-3
d_gene: TRBD2
abundance: many
v_gene: TRBV20-1

CDR3nt: TGTGCCAGCAGTGATCCGGACAGCGTCACTGTAGCTTTCTTT
CDR3aa: CASSDPDSVTVAFF
j_gene: TRBJ1-1
d_gene: NA
abundance: few
v_gene: TRBV6-1

CDR3nt: TGTGCCAGCAGCCACGACAGCACAGATACGCAGTATTTT
CDR3aa: CASSHDSTDTQYF
j_gene: TRBJ2-3
d_gene: NA
abundance: few
v_gene: TRBV7-3

CDR3nt: TGCAGTGCGACTAGCGGGAGCACAGATACGCAGTATTTT
CDR3aa: CSATSGSTDTQYF
j_gene: TRBJ2-3
d_gene: TRBD2
abundance: many
v_gene: TRBV20-1

CDR3nt: TGTGCCACCAGTGACACCTCACTAGCGGGAGCCAATGAGCAGTTCTTC
CDR3aa: CATSDTSLAGANEQFF
j_gene: TRBJ2-1
d_gene: TRBD2
abundance: NA
v_gene: TRBV24-1

CDR3nt: TGTGCCATCAGTGAGTTCGACGCCCGAGGTACCGAGGAGCTGTTTTTT
CDR3aa: CAISEFDARGTEELFF
j_gene: TRBJ2-2
d_gene: NA
abundance: NA
v_gene: TRBV10-3

CDR3nt: TGCGCCAGCAGTATGGGAGGGGGCAACCAGCCCCAGCATTTT
CDR3aa: CASSMGGGNQPQHF
j_gene: TRBJ1-5
d_gene: TRBD1
abundance: NA
v_gene: TRBV10-2

CDR3nt: TGTGCCACCAGTGATCCCCCCGCAGATACGCAGTATTTT
CDR3aa: CATSDPPADTQYF
j_gene: TRBJ2-3
d_gene: NA
abundance: NA
v_gene: TRBV24-1

CDR3nt: TGCAGTGCTAGAGAGGAGGGGACAGCCTACGAGCAGTACTTC
CDR3aa: CSAREEGTAYEQYF
j_gene: TRBJ2-7
d_gene: NA
abundance: many
v_gene: TRBV20-1

CDR3nt: TGTGCCAGCAGTCGAAACTATGGCTACACCTTC
CDR3aa: CASSRNYGYTF
j_gene: TRBJ1-2
d_gene: NA
abundance: many
v_gene: TRBV27

CDR3nt: TGTGCCAGCAGCTTGAAACTAGCGGGAGAGGATGAGCAGTTCTTC
CDR3aa: CASSLKLAGEDEQFF
j_gene: TRBJ2-1
d_gene: TRBD2
abundance: many
v_gene: TRBV5-4

CDR3nt: TGTGCCAGCAGCAAGAACTCCTACGAGCAGTACTTC
CDR3aa: CASSKNSYEQYF
j_gene: TRBJ2-7
d_gene: NA
abundance: many
v_gene: TRBV11-1

CDR3nt: TGTGCCAGTAAGGGGTCAACCAGGCCCCAGCATTTT
CDR3aa: CASKGSTRPQHF
j_gene: TRBJ1-5
d_gene: NA
abundance: NA
v_gene: TRBV19

CDR3nt: TGCAGTGCTAGGAACGGGCAGGGATGGAGTACCGGGGCCAACGTCCTGACTTTC
CDR3aa: CSARNGQGWSTGANVLTF
j_gene: TRBJ2-6
d_gene: NA
abundance: many
v_gene: TRBV20-1

CDR3nt: TGTGCCAGCAGCTCCCCCGGGACTAGCTCCTACGAGCAGTACTTC
CDR3aa: CASSSPGTSSYEQYF
j_gene: TRBJ2-7
d_gene: TRBD2
abundance: NA
v_gene: TRBV13

CDR3nt: TGTGCCAGCAGTTGGACAAGTGGCAATCAGCCCCAGCATTTT
CDR3aa: CASSWTSGNQPQHF
j_gene: TRBJ1-5
d_gene: NA
abundance: few
v_gene: TRBV2

CDR3nt: TGCAGTGCTAGAGATAGGACTAGCGGGATCTACGAGCAGTACTTC
CDR3aa: CSARDRTSGIYEQYF
j_gene: TRBJ2-7
d_gene: TRBD2
abundance: NA
v_gene: TRBV20-1

CDR3nt: TGTGCCAGCAGCTATGGACTAGCACTCACAGATACGCAGTATTTT
CDR3aa: CASSYGLALTDTQYF
j_gene: TRBJ2-3
d_gene: TRBD2
abundance: few
v_gene: TRBV7-8

CDR3nt: TGTGCCAGCACCCTGGACAGGGGGAATCAGCCCCAGCATTTT
CDR3aa: CASTLDRGNQPQHF
j_gene: TRBJ1-5
d_gene: TRBD1
abundance: NA
v_gene: TRBV5-6

CDR3nt: TGTGCCAGCAGTACACGACTAGCGGGTGATTCCGATACGCAGTATTTT
CDR3aa: CASSTRLAGDSDTQYF
j_gene: TRBJ2-3
d_gene: TRBD2
abundance: many
v_gene: TRBV28

CDR3nt: TGTGCCAGCAGTATCAGACAGGGGAGGTTTGGCTACACCTTC
CDR3aa: CASSIRQGRFGYTF
j_gene: TRBJ1-2
d_gene: TRBD1
abundance: many
v_gene: TRBV2

CDR3nt: TGTGCCAGCAGCTGGAGGGACAGGGCCTACACCTTC
CDR3aa: CASSWRDRAYTF
j_gene: TRBJ1-2
d_gene: TRBD1
abundance: few
v_gene: TRBV7-9

CDR3nt: TGTGCCAGCAGCTTTTCGGGGGCTAGCGGAGTTGGTGGGACCGGGGAGCTGTTTTTT
CDR3aa: CASSFSGASGVGGTGELFF
j_gene: TRBJ2-2
d_gene: NA
abundance: few
v_gene: TRBV11-2

CDR3nt: TGCGCCAGCAGTGAGTCGACGATCTCCGAGCAGTACTTC
CDR3aa: CASSESTISEQYF
j_gene: TRBJ2-7
d_gene: NA
abundance: NA
v_gene: TRBV10-1

CDR3nt: TGCGCCAGCAGCTACGGGGAAGCGCCCGGGGAGCTGTTTTTT
CDR3aa: CASSYGEAPGELFF
j_gene: TRBJ2-2
d_gene: NA
abundance: NA
v_gene: TRBV5-1

CDR3nt: TGTGCCAGCAGCCCCGGGGGAGCGGGAGGTCGGATCATTCAGTACTTC
CDR3aa: CASSPGGAGGRIIQYF
j_gene: TRBJ2-4
d_gene: TRBD2
abundance: NA
v_gene: TRBV5-4

CDR3nt: TGCGCCAGCAGCTGGGGGCGGACAGGGTCCTACAATGAGCAGTTCTTC
CDR3aa: CASSWGRTGSYNEQFF
j_gene: TRBJ2-1
d_gene: TRBD1
abundance: many
v_gene: TRBV5-1

CDR3nt: TGTGCCAGCAGCCGCGGACTAGCGGGAGCAGATACGCAGTATTTT
CDR3aa: CASSRGLAGADTQYF
j_gene: TRBJ2-3
d_gene: TRBD2
abundance: NA
v_gene: TRBV28

CDR3nt: TGCAGCGTGGGATGGGGAACTGAAGCTTTCTTT
CDR3aa: CSVGWGTEAFF
j_gene: TRBJ1-1
d_gene: NA
abundance: NA
v_gene: TRBV29-1

CDR3nt: TGCAGCGTTGTAGAACACCGGGGCGGGGAGCTGTTTTTT
CDR3aa: CSVVEHRGGELFF
j_gene: TRBJ2-2
d_gene: NA
abundance: few
v_gene: TRBV29-1

CDR3nt: TGTGCCAGCAGTGGCCGGACAGGGCGCACAGATACGCAGTATTTT
CDR3aa: CASSGRTGRTDTQYF
j_gene: TRBJ2-3
d_gene: TRBD1
abundance: NA
v_gene: TRBV6-1

CDR3nt: TGTGCCAGCAGCTTAGCCACCCCTTCTGCGGGACAGGGGTGGAATGAGCAGTTCTTC
CDR3aa: CASSLATPSAGQGWNEQFF
j_gene: TRBJ2-1
d_gene: TRBD1
abundance: many
v_gene: TRBV7-9

CDR3nt: TGTGCCAGCAGTCTCTGGACTAGCGGGGAGGTGGAGACCCAGTACTTC
CDR3aa: CASSLWTSGEVETQYF
j_gene: TRBJ2-5
d_gene: TRBD2
abundance: many
v_gene: TRBV27

CDR3nt: TGTGCCAGCAGCCAGTTCCGGACAAGGAACTATGGCTACACCTTC
CDR3aa: CASSQFRTRNYGYTF
j_gene: TRBJ1-2
d_gene: NA
abundance: few
v_gene: TRBV3-1

CDR3nt: TGTGCCAGCAGCCAGATTTCCCAAGAGACCCAGTACTTC
CDR3aa: CASSQISQETQYF
j_gene: TRBJ2-5
d_gene: NA
abundance: few
v_gene: TRBV14

CDR3nt: TGCAGCGTTGCACTAGCGGGAGGATTCGAGCAGTACTTC
CDR3aa: CSVALAGGFEQYF
j_gene: TRBJ2-7
d_gene: TRBD2
abundance: few
v_gene: TRBV29-1

CDR3nt: TGTGCCAGCAGCCTTGAGATGGCAGGGGGCTCCCAAGAGACCCAGTACTTC
CDR3aa: CASSLEMAGGSQETQYF
j_gene: TRBJ2-5
d_gene: TRBD1
abundance: many
v_gene: TRBV11-2

CDR3nt: TGCAGTGCTAGGGAGGAAAGCTCCTACAATGAGCAGTTCTTC
CDR3aa: CSAREESSYNEQFF
j_gene: TRBJ2-1
d_gene: NA
abundance: many
v_gene: TRBV20-1

CDR3nt: TGTGCCAGCAGTTGGTCTGGGGCCAACGTCCTGACTTTC
CDR3aa: CASSWSGANVLTF
j_gene: TRBJ2-6
d_gene: NA
abundance: many
v_gene: TRBV27